A single sample is the source of the 17 T cell receptor beta chains below, sequenced in a study of regulatory T cells in long-lasting Graves disease. As for time point: newly diagnosed GD, antithyroid drugs for less than 3 months. Generation of the TCR library employed RNA extracted from PBMCs. HTBI primers from iRepertoire and Arm-PCR of CDR3 regions yielded the TCR beta libraries. TCRdb re-derived calls from the multiplex PCR reads in MiXCR, one entry per CDR3 protein. Of 550,000 to 650,000 distinct CDR3 sequences in the sample, about 16% were seen once. These records were also assigned to another study, of T cells in Graves' hyperthyroidism and ophthalmopathy.

The source was peripheral blood mononuclear cells (PBMCs), collected at new diagnosis, from a patient treated with antithyroid drugs. The receptors originated from a man in his late teens or twenties with Graves disease.

This clonotype was counted a few times. CDR3 residues: CASSPLLRGGEKLFF. The DNA for the CDR3 is TGTGCCAGCAGCCCACTCCTGAGAGGGGGTGAAAAACTGTTTTTT. The chain recombines TRBV11-2 with TRBJ1-4, with D possibly matching TRBD1 (6 bases). The germline CDR1 and CDR2 sequences are SGHAT and FQNNGV. The CDR3 has 15 amino acids. V gave up 5 bases and J gave up 7 bases, with 17 bases separating them.

This clonotype turned up a few times. This chain links TRBV18 with TRBJ2-2; a weak D match, TRBD1 (5 bases). In germline, CDR1 is KGHSH, CDR2 LQKENI. The V gene lost 4 bases and the J gene lost 2 bases, with 20 bases spanning the gap. CDR3 length: 18 residues. As DNA, the CDR3 is TGTGCCAGCTCACTACAGACCAACAGGAATTTAAACACCGGGGAGCTGTTTTTT. Protein: CASSLQTNRNLNTGELFF. Filled out from reference TRBV18 and TRBJ2-2, the complete variable domain reads NAGVMQNPRHLVRRRGQEARLRCSPMKGHSHVYWYRQLPEEGLKFMVYLQKENIIDESGMPKERFSAEFPKEGPSILRIQQVVRGDSAAYFCASSLQTNRNLNTGELFFGEGSRLTVL.

This clonotype has a count of ten or more. The chain carries TRBV3-1 and TRBJ1-2; D uncertain. This CDR3 comprises 14 residues. Between the trimmed V and J ends, which lost 6 bases and 5 bases, there was a span of 16 bases. Per the germline V gene, CDR1 is LGHDT and CDR2 is YNNKEL (reference sequence). The CDR3 here is CASRPLGRGYGYTF. The DNA of the CDR3 is TGTGCCAGCAGGCCACTAGGACGAGGGTATGGCTACACCTTC.

The CDR3 DNA sequence: TGTGCCAGCACAACCCTCGATCAGCCCCAGCATTTT. Translating gives CASTTLDQPQHF. This chain joins TRBV6-1 and TRBJ1-5; D is uncertain. Germline CDR1 reads MNHNS; CDR2 reads SASEGT. CDR3 size: 12 residues. Trimming shortened V by 7 bases and J by 5 bases, and 9 bases separated the two germline ends.

This clonotype was detected ten times or more. The CDR3: CASSIMTDSYNEQFF. The CDR3 bases are TGTGCCAGCAGTATCATGACAGACTCCTACAATGAGCAGTTCTTC. This chain joins TRBV28 and TRBJ2-1, with a weak D call TRBD1 (5 bases). V lost 5 bases to trimming and J lost 0 bases, with 11 bases between them. Germline values: CDR1 MDHEN, CDR2 SYDVKM. This CDR3 is built from 15 residues.

CDR3 bases: TGTGCCAGCAGCCCCCTAAGGAGAGCTACTTTCAAAAACATTCAGTACTTC. Translating gives CASSPLRRATFKNIQYF. The V gene is TRBV7-8, the J gene TRBJ2-4, with no clear D. V lost 5 bases, J lost 3 bases, and 20 bases lay in between. Germline CDR1 SGHVS, CDR2 FQNEAQ. The CDR3 has 17 amino acids.

This clonotype was seen more than once but under ten times. The chain has TRBV5-1 and TRBJ1-1; D may be TRBD1 (5 bases). CDR1 and CDR2 from the germline V gene are SGHRS and YFSETQ. Between the trimmed V and J ends, which lost 3 bases and 1 base, there was a span of 16 bases. The CDR3 is 16 residues long. The CDR3 reads CASSSRVGAGNTEAFF. CDR3 coding DNA: TGCGCCAGCAGCTCTCGAGTCGGGGCAGGGAACACTGAAGCTTTCTTT.

This clonotype was detected ten times or more. This chain uses TRBV11-2 with TRBJ2-7, with D unresolved. Trimming removed 1 base at V and 6 bases at J, with 16 bases between. Germline values: CDR1 SGHAT, CDR2 FQNNGV. The CDR3 has 15 residues. The DNA of the CDR3 is TGTGCCAGCAGCTTAGTTCCAGTAGGCGGAACCGAGCAGTACTTC. Residues: CASSLVPVGGTEQYF. Based on the CDR3 plus reference TRBV11-2 and TRBJ2-7, the full variable domain is EAGVAQSPRYKIIEKRQSVAFWCNPISGHATLYWYQQILGQGPKLLIQFQNNGVVDDSQLPKDRFSAERLKGVDSTLKIQPAKLEDSAVYLCASSLVPVGGTEQYFGPGTRLTVT.

This clonotype was observed a few times. This chain uses TRBV28 with TRBJ2-6; D might be TRBD1 (5 bases). There are 18 residues in the CDR3. Germline CDR1 is MDHEN and CDR2 is SYDVKM. V dropped 6 bases and J dropped 0 bases, with 18 bases sitting between them. The CDR3 DNA is TGTGCCAGCAGCGCTGGACCCAGACAGTCCTCTGGGGCCAACGTCCTGACTTTC. Its translation: CASSAGPRQSSGANVLTF.

As DNA, the CDR3 is TGTGCCATCAGTGAGTTTGGGGGGGACTATGGCTACACCTTC. It specifies CAISEFGGDYGYTF. The chain has TRBV10-3 and TRBJ1-2, with D perhaps matching TRBD1 (5 bases). Trimming cost V 1 base and J 3 bases, with 9 bases left between them. This CDR3 comprises 14 residues. The germline CDR1 and CDR2 sequences are ENHRY and SYGVKD.

A few counts support this clonotype. The rearrangement links TRBV29-1 to TRBJ2-3, with 10 bases aligning to TRBD2. The CDR3 totals 16 residues. CDR1 is SQVTM, CDR2 ANQGSEA, per germline. Trimming at V came to 0 bases and at J to 3 bases, leaving 6 bases not matched to a gene. The CDR3 loop reads CSVEDHASGSTDTQYF. The CDR3 coding sequence is TGCAGCGTTGAAGATCACGCTAGCGGGAGTACAGATACGCAGTATTTT.

This chain connects TRBV27 to TRBJ1-1; 7 positions match TRBD1. V shed 5 bases and J 5 bases; nucleotides not matched to a gene: 11. The CDR3 covers 15 residues. Germline lookup yields CDR1 MNHEY and CDR2 SMNVEV (reference sequence). The CDR3 here is CASSPTTGMETEAFF. For the CDR3, the DNA is TGTGCCAGCAGTCCAACGACAGGGATGGAGACTGAAGCTTTCTTT.

In regard to this clonotype: A much larger clone is a single base away; this may be a read error. The genes are TRBV12-3 or TRBV12-4 and TRBJ2-1; possibly TRBD2 for D (5 bases). The CDR3 spans 16 residues. The CDR3 nucleotides read TGTGCCAGCACCCACAACACGGGGATATCCTACACTGAGCAGTTCTTC. Protein product: CASTHNTGISYTEQFF.

This clonotype occurred a few times. The chain carries TRBV5-8 and TRBJ1-5, with TRBD1 identical over 8 bases. CDR3 size: 16 residues. The J segment lost 2 bases and the V segment lost 4 bases, leaving 8 bases of the junction unmatched. Germline CDR1 SGHTS, CDR2 YDEGEE. In DNA, the CDR3 is TGTGCCAGCAGCCACGGGACAGGCCGAGGCAATCAGCCCCAGCATTTT. Translated, it gives CASSHGTGRGNQPQHF. The variable domain in full, completed from reference TRBV5-8 and TRBJ1-5, reads EAGVTQSPTHLIKTRGQQATLRCSPISGHTSVYWYQQALGLGLQFLLWYDEGEERNRGNFPPRFSGRQFPNYSSELNVNALELEDSALYLCASSHGTGRGNQPQHFGDGTRLSIL.

There are a few counts of this clonotype. The V and J genes are TRBV27 and TRBJ2-7, with TRBD1 matching 9 bases. In germline, CDR1 is MNHEY, CDR2 SMNVEV (reference sequence). The CDR3 runs to 16 residues. Trimming took 2 bases from V and 0 from J; bases not matched to a gene: 5. CDR3 in amino acids: CASSLLTGGYSYEQYF. The CDR3 region has the DNA TGTGCCAGCAGTTTACTAACAGGGGGCTACTCCTACGAGCAGTACTTC.

This clonotype was observed many times. The genes are TRBV20-1 and TRBJ2-7, with 7 positions matching TRBD1. Germline CDR1 reads DFQATT; CDR2 reads SNEGSKA (reference sequence). CDR3 size: 13 residues. The V and J ends lost 1 base and 5 bases, in that order; junction bases with no gene match: 5. This chain's CDR3 is CSARVQGIHEQYF. In nucleotides, the CDR3 is TGCAGTGCTAGAGTACAGGGGATTCACGAGCAGTACTTC.

This clonotype showed up many times. The chain carries TRBV2 and TRBJ2-6, with D hard to call. Germline lookup yields CDR1 SNHLY and CDR2 FYNNEI. CDR3 length equals 15 residues. V was cut by 7 bases and J by 0 bases, with 10 bases left in between. In DNA, the CDR3 is TGTGCCAGCACCCGAGTTGGCTCTGGGGCCAACGTCCTGACTTTC. It yields the protein CASTRVGSGANVLTF.